A single sample gave rise to the 10 T cell receptor beta chains below, sequenced in a study of blood T cell repertoires in COVID-19. TCRdb's table, derived via immunoSEQ multiplex PCR, lists solely in-frame clones and lacks some. Of about 130,000 clones listed, roughly 72% are singletons. Material for sequencing was peripheral blood. These receptors were taken from a man in his sixties with acute or convalescent COVID-19.

The chain combines TRBV10-3 with TRBJ2-3; the match to TRBD1 covers 8 bases. After removal of 6 bases from V and 9 bases from J, the junction contained 2 bases not matched to a gene. Germline CDR1 reads ENHRY; CDR2 reads SYGVKD. The CDR3 is 11 amino acids. Here the CDR3 reads CAISTGGTQYF. The CDR3 DNA is TGTGCCATCAGCACAGGGGGGACGCAGTATTTT.

This chain connects TRBV4-1 to TRBJ1-5; D gene ambiguous. Germline V CDR1 and CDR2: MGHRA, YSYEKL. The V end lost 4 bases, the J end lost 5 bases, and 15 bases lay between the germline ends. The CDR3 length is 15 residues. Here the CDR3 reads CASSRSPAVDQPQHF. The CDR3 nucleotides read TGCGCCAGCAGCCGTTCGCCCGCGGTCGATCAGCCCCAGCATTTT.

This chain connects TRBV7-8 to TRBJ1-1, with TRBD1 as a possible D gene (5 bases). CDR1 is SGHVS, CDR2 FQNEAQ, per germline. Trimming cost V 5 bases and J 8 bases, with 12 bases left between them. CDR3 size: 12 residues. The CDR3 region is CASSNGAGEAFF. In DNA, the CDR3 is TGTGCCAGCAGCAATGGGGCCGGAGAAGCTTTCTTT.

This clone turned up a few times. The chain combines TRBV15 with TRBJ1-4; tentatively, D is TRBD1 (6 bases). This CDR3 has 14 amino acids. V was trimmed by 6 bases and J by 6 bases, leaving 14 bases between them. Germline-derived CDR1 and CDR2 are LNHNV and YYDKDF (reference sequence). Here the CDR3 reads CATSSTGNDEKLFF. CDR3 coding DNA: TGTGCCACCAGTTCCACAGGGAACGATGAAAAACTGTTTTTT. Full variable domain (remainder filled in from reference TRBV15 and TRBJ1-4): DAMVIQNPRYQVTQFGKPVTLSCSQTLNHNVMYWYQQKSSQAPKLLFHYYDKDFNNEADTPDNFQSRRPNTSFCFLDIRSPGLGDTAMYLCATSSTGNDEKLFFGSGTQLSVL.

This chain connects TRBV7-8 to TRBJ1-1; D is uncertain. V shed 5 bases and J shed 4 bases, with 14 bases lying between them. The CDR3 spans 14 residues. Germline V gene data show CDR1 as SGHVS and CDR2 as FQNEAQ. The DNA of the CDR3 is TGTGCCAGCAGCGCCACGGGAAGAGGCACTGAAGCTTTCTTT. This encodes CASSATGRGTEAFF. The full variable domain, with the rest looked up from reference TRBV7-8 and TRBJ1-1, is GAGVSQSPRYKVAKRGQDVALRCDPISGHVSLFWYQQALGQGPEFLTYFQNEAQLDKSGLPSDRFFAERPEGSVSTLKIQRTQQEDSAVYLCASSATGRGTEAFFGQGTRLTVV.

This clone has a handful of counts. The CDR3 region has the DNA TGTGCCAGCAGTAGACAGGGCCGAACTGAAGCTTTCTTT. Translated: CASSRQGRTEAFF. The rearrangement joins TRBV2 to TRBJ1-1, with 7 bases matching TRBD1. Germline CDR1 and CDR2: SNHLY and FYNNEI. V shed 5 bases and J 5 bases; nucleotides not matched to a gene: 5. The CDR3 has 13 residues.

This chain connects TRBV24-1 to TRBJ2-2; the match to TRBD2 covers 8 bases. CDR3 size: 16 residues. Germline V gives CDR1 KGHDR, CDR2 SFDVKD. V was clipped by 4 bases and J by 1 base; unmatched bases: 4. The CDR3 is CATSDPGLENTGELFF. The CDR3 DNA is TGTGCCACCAGTGACCCGGGACTAGAGAACACCGGGGAGCTGTTTTTT.

This clone has a single count. The rearrangement joins TRBV9 to TRBJ2-3; 13 nucleotides agree with TRBD2. This CDR3 has 17 residues. The V segment lost 4 bases and the J segment 1 base; nucleotides outside the gene matches: 6. Germline CDR1 reads SGDLS; CDR2 reads YYNGEE. CDR3 bases: TGTGCCAGCAGCATCCGAGGGACTAGCGGGGGCACAGATACGCAGTATTTT. Translation gives CASSIRGTSGGTDTQYF.

CDR3 sequence (DNA): TGTGCCAGTAGTATTCGGGACAGGGGGCTTTTGAACACTGAAGCTTTCTTT. Protein sequence: CASSIRDRGLLNTEAFF. The chain employs TRBV19 and TRBJ1-1; 12 bases fit TRBD1. The CDR3 is 17 amino acids. Trimming at V came to 3 bases and at J to 0 bases, leaving 5 bases not matched to a gene. Germline V gene lookup returns CDR1 LNHDA and CDR2 SQIVND (reference sequence).

This chain links TRBV6-6 with TRBJ1-2; 7 bases line up with TRBD1. Unmatched junction bases numbered 6, after V lost 5 bases and J lost 6 bases. This CDR3 is built from 13 residues. Germline V lookup: CDR1 MNHNY, CDR2 SVGAGI (reference sequence). Here the CDR3 DNA reads TGTGCCAGCAGTAGGGACAGTGTCGATGGCTACACCTTC. Translation gives CASSRDSVDGYTF.